The clone carrying this T cell receptor beta chain was counted ten times or more. Its matching antigen is unknown. HTBI primers from iRepertoire and Arm-PCR of CDR3 regions yielded the TCR beta libraries. TCRdb used MiXCR to reprocess the multiplex PCR reads, holding one entry per CDR3 protein. The table includes a few hundred thousand distinct CDR3 sequences, less than 30% detected once. This sample is part of a study of regulatory T cells in long-lasting Graves disease. Overall study findings and caveats: TCR diversity was lower in persistent Graves' patients than in newly diagnosed ones. Limited sample numbers may have lowered accuracy.

Time point of the sample: persistent/refractory GD, antithyroid drugs over 5 years with positive TRAb. TCR sequences were obtained from RNA taken from PBMCs. The collection involved drawing 7.5 to 9.5 milliliters of peripheral blood into EDTA tubes. The input for sequencing was peripheral blood mononuclear cells (PBMCs), taken when the disease was refractory, from a patient treated with antithyroid drugs. This clonotype was sampled from a woman aged 40 to 50 with Graves disease.

CDR3 in amino acids: CASSLDGQGNTGELFF. The CDR3 DNA reads TGTGCCAGCAGCTTAGACGGCCAGGGAAACACCGGGGAGCTGTTTTTT. The chain recombines TRBV11-2 with TRBJ2-2; tentative D call: TRBD1 (5 bases). The germline gives CDR1 SGHAT, CDR2 FQNNGV. Trimming cost V 0 bases and J 2 bases, with 10 bases left between them. The CDR3 consists of 16 residues.